This T cell receptor (beta chain) came from a study of T cells in Graves' hyperthyroidism and ophthalmopathy. This clonotype was seen ten or more times. This CDR3 contains 15 residues. Deletions cut 3 bases from V and 6 bases from J, with 19 bases between. Germline assignment: CDR1 DFQATT and CDR2 SNEGSKA (reference sequence). It was RNA transcripts that yielded the amplified TCR beta CDR3 regions. The HTBI primer set served for first-round RT-PCR of the TCR CDR3. Using its own MiXCR run on the multiplex PCR reads, TCRdb lists one record per CDR3 protein. The sample consists of about 210,000 distinct CDR3 sequences, roughly a sixth of them appearing once.

Sequencing was done on a sample of blood. The origin of this receptor is a man aged 45 to 65 with Graves' hyperthyroidism. This chain links TRBV20-1 with TRBJ2-3; no firm D call. The CDR3 region has the DNA TGCAGTGCTAGGCCCCCCGGCTCCGCCAGGGATACGCAGTATTTT. Translation: CSARPPGSARDTQYF.